The TCR beta chain described here comes from a study of T cell changes during pregnancy in multiple sclerosis. This CDR3 comprises 13 residues. Per the germline V gene, CDR1 is MNHEY and CDR2 is SMNVEV (reference sequence). The V gene lost 5 bases and the J gene lost 3 bases, with 11 bases spanning the gap. The protocol was immunoSEQ multiplex PCR, while the TCRdb copy is restricted to in-frame clones and leaves out a portion. Here the sample spans tens of thousands of clones, around nine tenths being singletons. This rearrangement joins TRBV27 to TRBJ2-7; D may be TRBD2 (5 bases). Sequenced material: peripheral blood, taken in the third trimester of pregnancy. This TCR came from a female donor with multiple sclerosis, enrolled in a pregnancy study. Written as DNA, the CDR3 is TGTGCCAGCAGTCTCGGGAATTTCTACGAGCAGTACTTC. This sequence encodes CASSLGNFYEQYF.